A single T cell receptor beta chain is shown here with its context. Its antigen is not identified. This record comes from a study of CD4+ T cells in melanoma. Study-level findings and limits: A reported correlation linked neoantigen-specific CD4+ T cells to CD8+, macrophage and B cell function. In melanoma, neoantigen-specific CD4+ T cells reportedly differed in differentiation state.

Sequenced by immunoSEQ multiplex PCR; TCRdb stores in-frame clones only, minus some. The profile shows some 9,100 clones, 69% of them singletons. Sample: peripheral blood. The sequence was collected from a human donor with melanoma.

CDR3 DNA: TGTGCCAGCAGCTTGCTAGCGGGGGGGACAGATACGCAGTATTTT. This encodes CASSLLAGGTDTQYF. V is TRBV5-6 and J is TRBJ2-3; 12 positions match TRBD2. Germline V gene data show CDR1 as SGHDT and CDR2 as YYEEEE. J was trimmed by 3 bases and V by 1 base; bases with no gene match: 0. The CDR3 extends over 15 amino acids.